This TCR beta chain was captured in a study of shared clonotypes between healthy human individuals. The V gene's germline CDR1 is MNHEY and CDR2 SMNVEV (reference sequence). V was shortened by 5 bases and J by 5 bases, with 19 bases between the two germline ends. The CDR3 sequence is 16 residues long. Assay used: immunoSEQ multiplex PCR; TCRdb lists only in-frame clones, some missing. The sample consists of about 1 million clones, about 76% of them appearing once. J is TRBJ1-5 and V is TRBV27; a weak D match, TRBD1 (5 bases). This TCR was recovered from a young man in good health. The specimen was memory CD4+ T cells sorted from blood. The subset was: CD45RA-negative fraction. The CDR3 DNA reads TGTGCCAGCAGTCCCAGGGTAGGGAGTAGGGATCAGCCCCAGCATTTT. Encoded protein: CASSPRVGSRDQPQHF.